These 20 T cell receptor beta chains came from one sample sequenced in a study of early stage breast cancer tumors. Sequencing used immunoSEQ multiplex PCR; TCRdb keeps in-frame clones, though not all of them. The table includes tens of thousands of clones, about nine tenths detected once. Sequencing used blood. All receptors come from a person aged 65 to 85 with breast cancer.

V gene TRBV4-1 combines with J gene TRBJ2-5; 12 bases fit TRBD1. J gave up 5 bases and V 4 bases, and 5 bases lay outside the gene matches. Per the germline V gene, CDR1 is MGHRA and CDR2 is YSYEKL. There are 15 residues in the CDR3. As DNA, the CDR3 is TGCGCCAGCAGCCTCGGGACAGGGGGCAGGGAGACCCAGTACTTC. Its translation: CASSLGTGGRETQYF.

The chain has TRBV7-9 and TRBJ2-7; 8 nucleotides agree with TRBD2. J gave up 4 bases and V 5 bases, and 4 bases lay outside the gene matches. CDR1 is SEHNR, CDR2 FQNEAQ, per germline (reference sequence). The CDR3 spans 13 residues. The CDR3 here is CASSPGGGYEQYF. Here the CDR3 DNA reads TGTGCCAGCAGCCCGGGGGGGGGATACGAGCAGTACTTC.

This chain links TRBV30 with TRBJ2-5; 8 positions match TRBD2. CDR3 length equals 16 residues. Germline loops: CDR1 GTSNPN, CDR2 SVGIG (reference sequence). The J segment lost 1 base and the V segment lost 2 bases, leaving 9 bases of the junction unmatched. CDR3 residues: CAWSHYPRGAQETQYF. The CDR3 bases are TGTGCCTGGAGTCACTACCCGCGGGGGGCCCAAGAGACCCAGTACTTC.

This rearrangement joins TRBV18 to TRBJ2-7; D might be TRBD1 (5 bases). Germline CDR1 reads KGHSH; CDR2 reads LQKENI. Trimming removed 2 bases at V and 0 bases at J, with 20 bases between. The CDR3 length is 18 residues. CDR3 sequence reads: CASSPETAIDLFSYEQYF. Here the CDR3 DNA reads TGTGCCAGCTCACCAGAGACAGCCATCGATCTTTTCTCCTACGAGCAGTACTTC.

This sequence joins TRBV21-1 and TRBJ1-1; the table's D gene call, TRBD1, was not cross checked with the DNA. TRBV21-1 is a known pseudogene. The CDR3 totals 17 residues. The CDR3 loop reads CASSKVQHTGTNTEAFF. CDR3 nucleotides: TGTGCCAGCAGCAAAGTACAACATACAGGAACGAACACTGAAGCTTTCTTT.

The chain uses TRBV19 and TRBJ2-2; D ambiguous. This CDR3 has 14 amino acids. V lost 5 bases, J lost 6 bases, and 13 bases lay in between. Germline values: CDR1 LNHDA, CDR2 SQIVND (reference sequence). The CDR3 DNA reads TGTGCCAGTAGTCTCGCCGGCAGGCCCGGGGAGCTGTTTTTT. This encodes CASSLAGRPGELFF.

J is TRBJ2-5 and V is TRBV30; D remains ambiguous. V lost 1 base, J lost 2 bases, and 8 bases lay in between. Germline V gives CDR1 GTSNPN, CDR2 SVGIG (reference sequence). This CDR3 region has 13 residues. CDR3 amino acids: CAWSGAQQETQYF. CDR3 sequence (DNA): TGTGCCTGGAGTGGGGCACAACAAGAGACCCAGTACTTC.

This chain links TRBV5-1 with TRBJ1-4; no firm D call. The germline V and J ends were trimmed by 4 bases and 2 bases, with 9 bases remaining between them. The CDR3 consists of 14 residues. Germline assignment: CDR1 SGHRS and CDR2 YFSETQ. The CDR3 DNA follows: TGCGCCAGCAGCACCGGGAGGACTAATGAAAAACTGTTTTTT. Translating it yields CASSTGRTNEKLFF.

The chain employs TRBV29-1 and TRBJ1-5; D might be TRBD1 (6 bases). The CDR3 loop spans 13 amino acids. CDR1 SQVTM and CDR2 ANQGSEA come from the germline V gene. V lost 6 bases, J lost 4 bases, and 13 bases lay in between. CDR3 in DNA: TGCAGCGTCCAAGAAACAGGGAATCAGCCCCAGCATTTT. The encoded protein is CSVQETGNQPQHF.

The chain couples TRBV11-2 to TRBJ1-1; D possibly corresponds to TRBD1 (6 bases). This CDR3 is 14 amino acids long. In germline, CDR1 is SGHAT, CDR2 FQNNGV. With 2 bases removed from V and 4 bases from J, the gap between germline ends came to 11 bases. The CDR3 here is CASSLNAGATEAFF. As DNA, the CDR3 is TGTGCCAGCAGCTTAAACGCGGGGGCCACTGAAGCTTTCTTT. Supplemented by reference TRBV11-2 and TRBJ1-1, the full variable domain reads EAGVAQSPRYKIIEKRQSVAFWCNPISGHATLYWYQQILGQGPKLLIQFQNNGVVDDSQLPKDRFSAERLKGVDSTLKIQPAKLEDSAVYLCASSLNAGATEAFFGQGTRLTVV.

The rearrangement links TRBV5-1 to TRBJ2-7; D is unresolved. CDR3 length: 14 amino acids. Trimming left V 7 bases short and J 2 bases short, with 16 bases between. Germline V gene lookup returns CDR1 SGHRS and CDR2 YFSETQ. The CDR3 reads CASSSETVPYEQYF. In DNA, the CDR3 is TGCGCCAGCTCCTCGGAGACTGTTCCCTACGAGCAGTACTTC.

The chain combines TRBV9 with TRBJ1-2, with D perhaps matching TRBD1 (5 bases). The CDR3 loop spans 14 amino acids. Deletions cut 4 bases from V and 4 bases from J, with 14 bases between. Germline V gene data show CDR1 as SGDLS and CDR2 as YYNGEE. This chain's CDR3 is CASSPQGTGYGYTF. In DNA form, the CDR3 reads TGTGCCAGCAGCCCCCAGGGAACCGGCTATGGCTACACCTTC.

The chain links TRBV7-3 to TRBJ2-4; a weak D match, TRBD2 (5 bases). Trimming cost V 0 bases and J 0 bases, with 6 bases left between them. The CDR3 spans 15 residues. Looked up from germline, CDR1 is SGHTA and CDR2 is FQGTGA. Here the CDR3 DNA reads TGTGCCAGCAGCTTAACGAGCGGAGCCAAAAACATTCAGTACTTC. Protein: CASSLTSGAKNIQYF.

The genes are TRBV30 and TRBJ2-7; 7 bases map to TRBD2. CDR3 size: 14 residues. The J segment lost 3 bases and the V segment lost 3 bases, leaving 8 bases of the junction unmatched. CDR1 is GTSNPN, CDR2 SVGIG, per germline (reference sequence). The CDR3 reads CAWRYGTTNYEQYF. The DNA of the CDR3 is TGTGCCTGGAGGTACGGGACTACGAACTACGAGCAGTACTTC.

CDR3 sequence (DNA): TGTGCCAGCAGCCCGGGTAGCCTTGCCGGGGAGCTGTTTTTT. Its translation is CASSPGSLAGELFF. The rearrangement links TRBV5-6 to TRBJ2-2; D not certain. With 4 bases removed from V and 6 bases from J, the gap between germline ends came to 13 bases. Germline CDR1 reads SGHDT; CDR2 reads YYEEEE. CDR3 length: 14 residues. Drawing the rest from reference TRBV5-6 and TRBJ2-2, the complete variable domain is DAGVTQSPTHLIKTRGQQVTLRCSPKSGHDTVSWYQQALGQGPQFIFQYYEEEERQRGNFPDRFSGHQFPNYSSELNVNALLLGDSALYLCASSPGSLAGELFFGEGSRLTVL.

The CDR3 spells CASGWSSNEQFF. CDR3 bases: TGTGCCAGCGGGTGGAGCTCCAATGAGCAGTTCTTC. The V gene is TRBV2, the J gene TRBJ2-1; no firm D call. The germline V gene encodes CDR1 SNHLY and CDR2 FYNNEI. CDR3 length: 12 amino acids. V was trimmed by 8 bases and J by 6 bases, leaving 11 bases between them.

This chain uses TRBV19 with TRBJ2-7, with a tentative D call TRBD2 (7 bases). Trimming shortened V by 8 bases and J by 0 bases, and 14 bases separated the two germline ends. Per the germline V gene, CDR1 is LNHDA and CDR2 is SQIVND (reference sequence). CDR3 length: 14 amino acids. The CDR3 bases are TGTGCCAGTGGGAAGCGGGACAACTCCTACGAGCAGTACTTC. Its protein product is CASGKRDNSYEQYF.

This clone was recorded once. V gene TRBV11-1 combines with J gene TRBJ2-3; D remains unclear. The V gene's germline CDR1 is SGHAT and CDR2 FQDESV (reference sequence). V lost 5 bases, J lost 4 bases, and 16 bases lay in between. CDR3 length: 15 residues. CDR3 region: CASSPLWSRSDTQYF. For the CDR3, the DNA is TGTGCCAGCAGCCCACTATGGAGTAGATCAGATACGCAGTATTTT.

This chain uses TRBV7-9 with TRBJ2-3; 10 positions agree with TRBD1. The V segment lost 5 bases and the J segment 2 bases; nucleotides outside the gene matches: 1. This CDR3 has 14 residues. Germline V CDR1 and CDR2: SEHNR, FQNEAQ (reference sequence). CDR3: CASSRQGATDTQYF. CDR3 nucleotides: TGTGCCAGCAGCCGACAGGGGGCCACAGATACGCAGTATTTT.

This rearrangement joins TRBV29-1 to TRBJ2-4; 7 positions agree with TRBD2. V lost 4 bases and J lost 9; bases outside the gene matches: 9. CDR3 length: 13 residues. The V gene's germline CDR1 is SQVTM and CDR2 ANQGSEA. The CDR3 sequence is CSVGSGVGGIQYF. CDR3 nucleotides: TGCAGCGTTGGGAGCGGGGTGGGTGGCATTCAGTACTTC.